These 24 T cell receptor beta chains share one sample of origin, sequenced in a study of blood T cell repertoires in COVID-19. Using immunoSEQ multiplex PCR, the repertoire was profiled, and TCRdb retains in-frame clones only, with some absent. The table records about 270,000 clones, 85% to 90% of them present only once. Specimen: PBMCs or T cells enriched from blood (not recorded which). These receptors all come from a woman younger than 45 with acute COVID-19.

The rearrangement uses TRBV6-6 and TRBJ1-5; 7 nucleotides align to TRBD1. Looked up from germline, CDR1 is MNHNY and CDR2 is SVGAGI (reference sequence). There are 16 residues in the CDR3. The trim removed 2 bases at V and 3 bases at J, leaving 7 bases unmatched. CDR3 sequence reads: CASSYLRQGDNQPQHF. In DNA, the CDR3 is TGTGCCAGCAGTTACCTCCGACAGGGTGACAATCAGCCCCAGCATTTT.

In the case of this clone: Additional DNA sequences in this sample encode the identical CDR3. The V call is TRBV28, the J call TRBJ2-7; D might be TRBD1 (5 bases). V dropped 5 bases and J dropped 3 bases, with 8 bases sitting between them. CDR1 and CDR2 (germline): MDHEN, SYDVKM. CDR3 length: 12 amino acids. The CDR3 loop is CASSLTGYEQYF. In DNA form, the CDR3 reads TGTGCCAGCAGTCTAACAGGCTACGAGCAGTACTTC.

This chain links TRBV3-1 (or the pseudogene TRBV3-2) with TRBJ2-3; TRBD2 matches 11 bases. CDR3 length equals 15 residues. Germline values: CDR1 LGHDT, CDR2 YNNKEL (reference sequence). V lost 4 bases, J lost 5 bases, and 5 bases stayed unmatched. The CDR3 sequence: CASSRGGLAEDTQYF. CDR3 nucleotide sequence: TGTGCCAGCAGCCGAGGGGGACTAGCGGAAGATACGCAGTATTTT.

The chain carries TRBV4-1 and TRBJ2-5, with 9 bases that match TRBD2. CDR1 is MGHRA and CDR2 is YSYEKL in the germline V gene. CDR3 size: 16 residues. J lost 2 bases, V lost 8 bases, and 12 bases had no gene match. DNA of the CDR3: TGCGCCAGCCGCCCGGTAGCGGGAGATTTACAAGAGACCCAGTACTTC. Amino acids: CASRPVAGDLQETQYF.

This rearrangement joins TRBV30 to TRBJ2-7; perhaps TRBD2 as D (5 bases). From germline, CDR1 is GTSNPN and CDR2 SVGIG (reference sequence). Trimming pared 2 bases from V and 1 base from J, leaving 21 bases between. The CDR3 runs to 17 residues. CDR3 coding DNA: TGTGCCTGGAGTATCGGGGTTTTGAACACTCGATCCTACGAGCAGTACTTC. This codes for CAWSIGVLNTRSYEQYF.

V and J are TRBV5-1 and TRBJ1-6, with a tentative D call TRBD1 (6 bases). V lost 0 bases to trimming and J lost 3 bases, with 10 bases between them. The germline CDR1 and CDR2 sequences are SGHRS and YFSETQ. CDR3 length equals 16 residues. CDR3 DNA sequence: TGCGCCAGCAGCTTGGGAAACAGGGTCTATAATTCACCCCTCCACTTT. Translated: CASSLGNRVYNSPLHF.

The V gene is TRBV7-2, the J gene TRBJ1-3, with a possible D match to TRBD1 (5 bases). This CDR3 is built from 15 residues. CDR1 and CDR2 (germline): SGHTA, FQGNSA. V was cut by 2 bases and J by 2 bases, with 10 bases left in between. The CDR3 reads CASSLWGGTGNTIYF. DNA of the CDR3: TGTGCCAGCAGCTTATGGGGGGGTACTGGAAACACCATATATTTT. The whole variable domain, remainder taken from reference TRBV7-2 and TRBJ1-3, is GAGVSQSPSNKVTEKGKDVELRCDPISGHTALYWYRQSLGQGLEFLIYFQGNSAPDKSGLPSDRFSAERTGGSVSTLTIQRTQQEDSAVYLCASSLWGGTGNTIYFGEGSWLTVV.

V gene TRBV6-1 combines with J gene TRBJ2-1, with 12 bases matching TRBD2. The CDR3 extends over 17 amino acids. The germline gives CDR1 MNHNS, CDR2 SASEGT. The ends lost 2 bases at V and 6 bases at J; junction bases unmatched: 8. The CDR3 region is CASSEPLAGGKINEQFF. CDR3 in DNA: TGTGCCAGCAGTGAACCCCTAGCGGGAGGGAAAATCAATGAGCAGTTCTTC.

The chain uses TRBV10-1 and TRBJ1-4, with D perhaps matching TRBD1 (5 bases). CDR1 WNHNN and CDR2 SYGVQD come from the germline V gene (reference sequence). The germline V and J ends were trimmed by 0 bases and 0 bases, with 14 bases remaining between them. The CDR3 runs 18 residues. Written as DNA, the CDR3 is TGCGCCAGCAGTGAGTCGCCCGTGGACACCGCAACTAATGAAAAACTGTTTTTT. Its translation is CASSESPVDTATNEKLFF.

The chain is built from TRBV9 and TRBJ2-7; 8 nucleotides match TRBD1. Germline CDR1 SGDLS, CDR2 YYNGEE. Germline trimming cut 2 bases from V and 6 bases from J; bases unmatched to any gene: 7. CDR3 size: 14 residues. The DNA for the CDR3 is TGTGCCAGCAGCGTCACCCCGACAGGGGCCGAGCAGTACTTC. Translated: CASSVTPTGAEQYF. The full variable domain, rest sourced from reference TRBV9 and TRBJ2-7, is DSGVTQTPKHLITATGQRVTLRCSPRSGDLSVYWYQQSLDQGLQFLIQYYNGEERAKGNILERFSAQQFPDLHSELNLSSLELGDSALYFCASSVTPTGAEQYFGPGTRLTVT.

J is TRBJ1-1 and V is TRBV6-6, with a weak D call TRBD1 (5 bases). V was cut by 2 bases and J by 3 bases, with 16 bases left in between. The CDR3 runs to 16 residues. The germline gives CDR1 MNHNY, CDR2 SVGAGI (reference sequence). The CDR3 protein is CASSYGGVDRDTEAFF. The CDR3 DNA reads TGTGCCAGCAGTTACGGGGGGGTGGACCGGGACACTGAAGCTTTCTTT.

The V gene is TRBV2, the J gene TRBJ2-7, with 7 bases matching TRBD1. With V trimmed by 8 bases and J by 4 bases, 14 bases remained unmatched. Per germline, CDR1 SNHLY and CDR2 FYNNEI. The CDR3 is 15 amino acids. The CDR3, as DNA: TGTGCCAGCCAGATTTTGACAGGGACCTTATACGAGCAGTACTTC. This translates into CASQILTGTLYEQYF.

V gene TRBV15 combines with J gene TRBJ1-3; D gene ambiguous. Trimming left V 6 bases short and J 0 bases short, with 3 bases between. This CDR3 has 12 amino acids. Germline V gene lookup returns CDR1 LNHNV and CDR2 YYDKDF (reference sequence). The CDR3 spells CATRSSGNTIYF. In DNA form, the CDR3 reads TGTGCCACCAGGAGCTCTGGAAACACCATATATTTT.

The chain recombines TRBV27 with TRBJ1-2, with 7 bases identical to TRBD1. The CDR3 is 12 residues long. Germline V gives CDR1 MNHEY, CDR2 SMNVEV (reference sequence). V shed 2 bases, J shed 6 bases, and the junction held 0 bases outside the gene matches. Here the CDR3 DNA reads TGTGCCAGCAGTTTAAGGGGGCATGGCTACACCTTC. This sequence encodes CASSLRGHGYTF.

The chain has TRBV18 and TRBJ2-3; D might be TRBD2 (6 bases). The CDR3 spans 16 residues. Germline V CDR1 and CDR2: KGHSH, LQKENI. The V and J ends lost 3 bases and 4 bases respectively, with 17 bases between them. The CDR3 region has the DNA TGTGCCAGCTCACCCCGGGAGCTAGCTTATTCAGATACGCAGTATTTT. Translation: CASSPRELAYSDTQYF.

The gene calls are TRBV14 and TRBJ2-7; D perhaps matches TRBD2 (6 bases). V dropped 1 base and J dropped 4 bases, with 8 bases sitting between them. The CDR3 runs to 13 residues. Per the germline V gene, CDR1 is SGHDN and CDR2 is FVKESK. CDR3 amino acids: CASSQAGAYEQYF. CDR3 DNA: TGTGCCAGCAGCCAAGCGGGAGCTTACGAGCAGTACTTC.

The chain is built from TRBV5-8 and TRBJ2-7, with D uncertain. The V gene lost 3 bases and the J gene lost 3 bases, with 7 bases spanning the gap. CDR1 SGHTS and CDR2 YDEGEE come from the germline V gene. The CDR3 has 12 residues. The CDR3 bases are TGTGCCAGCAGCTCCAGTTTCTACGAGCAGTACTTC. Residues: CASSSSFYEQYF.

This clone has just one count. The chain recombines TRBV7-8 with TRBJ2-7; TRBD2 is a possible D gene (6 bases). V lost 2 bases to trimming and J lost 9 bases, with 14 bases between them. Germline assignment: CDR1 SGHVS and CDR2 FQNEAQ. The CDR3 length is 13 residues. The CDR3 sequence is CASSLPRTGGQYF. The DNA for the CDR3 is TGTGCCAGCAGCTTACCCCGGACCGGGGGGCAGTACTTC.

The chain is built from TRBV18 and TRBJ2-5; weak D call: TRBD1 (7 bases). V gave up 5 bases and J gave up 0 bases, with 10 bases separating them. CDR3 length: 14 residues. Looked up from germline, CDR1 is KGHSH and CDR2 is LQKENI. Here the CDR3 reads CASSGGTDQETQYF. DNA of the CDR3: TGTGCCAGCTCAGGAGGGACAGACCAAGAGACCCAGTACTTC.

Of note for this clone: Its ends do not fully match the called genes, so a read error is possible. The rearrangement joins TRBV7-2 to TRBJ2-3, with D possibly being TRBD1 or TRBD2 (6 bases each). The germline CDR1 and CDR2 sequences are SGHTA and FQGNSA. CDR3 size: 14 residues. CDR3 loop: CASRLGGRADTQYF. In DNA form, the CDR3 reads TGTGCCAGCAGATTAGGGGGGCGGGCAGATACGCAGTATTTT.

The V gene is TRBV7-8, the J gene TRBJ2-3; 7 bases are shared with TRBD1. CDR3 length: 14 amino acids. V trimming: 2 bases; J trimming: 4 bases; junction bases outside the gene matches: 3. Germline assignment: CDR1 SGHVS and CDR2 FQNEAQ. CDR3 in amino acids: CASSLTTGADTQYF. DNA of the CDR3: TGTGCCAGCAGCTTAACCACAGGGGCAGATACGCAGTATTTT.

J is TRBJ2-1 and V is TRBV4-1; D remains unclear. Germline V CDR1 and CDR2: MGHRA, YSYEKL. With 4 bases removed from V and 3 bases from J, the gap between germline ends came to 13 bases. This CDR3 is built from 15 residues. CDR3 loop: CASSLRTDDYNEQFF. The CDR3 DNA follows: TGCGCCAGCAGCCTCAGAACAGACGACTACAATGAGCAGTTCTTC.

This chain uses TRBV19 with TRBJ1-2; a possible D gene is TRBD1 (6 bases). Germline-derived CDR1 and CDR2 are LNHDA and SQIVND (reference sequence). The CDR3 is made up of 12 amino acids. V lost 7 bases, J lost 5 bases, and 11 bases lay in between. The CDR3 bases are TGTGCCAGTACAGGGGCGGAATATGGCTACACCTTC. This sequence encodes CASTGAEYGYTF.

The rearrangement joins TRBV28 to TRBJ1-5; D possibly corresponds to TRBD1 (5 bases). CDR3 length equals 15 residues. Germline CDR1 reads MDHEN; CDR2 reads SYDVKM. V was cut by 7 bases and J by 5 bases, with 18 bases left in between. CDR3 sequence reads: CASNAQTGSYQPQHF. The CDR3 bases are TGTGCCAGCAACGCTCAAACAGGTTCTTATCAGCCCCAGCATTTT. Full variable domain (outside the CDR3, taken from reference TRBV28 and TRBJ1-5): DVKVTQSSRYLVKRTGEKVFLECVQDMDHENMFWYRQDPGLGLRLIYFSYDVKMKEKGDIPEGYSVSREKKERFSLILESASTNQTSMYLCASNAQTGSYQPQHFGDGTRLSIL.